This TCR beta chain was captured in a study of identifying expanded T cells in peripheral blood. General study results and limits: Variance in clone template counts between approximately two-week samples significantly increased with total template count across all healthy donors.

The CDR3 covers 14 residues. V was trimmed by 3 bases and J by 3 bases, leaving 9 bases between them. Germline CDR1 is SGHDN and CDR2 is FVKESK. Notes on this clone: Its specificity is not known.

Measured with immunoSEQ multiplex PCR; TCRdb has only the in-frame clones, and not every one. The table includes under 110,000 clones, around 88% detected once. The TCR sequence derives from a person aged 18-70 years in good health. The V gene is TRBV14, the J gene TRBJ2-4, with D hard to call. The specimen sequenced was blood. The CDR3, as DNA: TGTGCCAGCAGCCAGTCTGGGATCAAAAACATTCAGTACTTC. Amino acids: CASSQSGIKNIQYF. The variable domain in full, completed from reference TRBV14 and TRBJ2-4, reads EAGVTQFPSHSVIEKGQTVTLRCDPISGHDNLYWYRRVMGKEIKFLLHFVKESKQDESGMPNNRFLAERTGGTYSTLKVQPAELEDSGVYFCASSQSGIKNIQYFGAGTRLSVL.